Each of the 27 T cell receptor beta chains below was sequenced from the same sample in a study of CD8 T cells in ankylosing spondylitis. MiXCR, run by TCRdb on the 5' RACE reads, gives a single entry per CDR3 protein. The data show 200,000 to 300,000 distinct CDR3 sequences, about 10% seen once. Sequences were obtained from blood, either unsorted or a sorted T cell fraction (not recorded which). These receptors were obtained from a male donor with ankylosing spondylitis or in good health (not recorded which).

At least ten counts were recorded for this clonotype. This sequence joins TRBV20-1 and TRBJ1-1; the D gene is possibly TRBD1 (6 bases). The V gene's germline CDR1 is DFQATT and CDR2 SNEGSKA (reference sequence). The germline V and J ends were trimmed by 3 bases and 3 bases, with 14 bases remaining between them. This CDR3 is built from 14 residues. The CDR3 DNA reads TGCAGTGCTAGGCGGGGCAGGGGAGACACTGAAGCTTTCTTT. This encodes CSARRGRGDTEAFF.

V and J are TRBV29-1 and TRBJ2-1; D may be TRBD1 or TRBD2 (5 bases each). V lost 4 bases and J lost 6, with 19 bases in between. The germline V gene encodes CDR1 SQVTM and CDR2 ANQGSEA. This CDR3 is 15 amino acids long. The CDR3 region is CSVGGHGGGVNEQFF. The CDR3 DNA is TGCAGCGTTGGGGGTCACGGTGGGGGTGTCAATGAGCAGTTCTTC.

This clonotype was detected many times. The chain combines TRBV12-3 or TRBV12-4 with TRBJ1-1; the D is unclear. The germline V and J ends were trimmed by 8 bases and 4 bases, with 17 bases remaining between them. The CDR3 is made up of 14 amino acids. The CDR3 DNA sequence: TGTGCCAGCGGAGTAGGCCTACGAGGCACTGAAGCTTTCTTT. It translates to CASGVGLRGTEAFF.

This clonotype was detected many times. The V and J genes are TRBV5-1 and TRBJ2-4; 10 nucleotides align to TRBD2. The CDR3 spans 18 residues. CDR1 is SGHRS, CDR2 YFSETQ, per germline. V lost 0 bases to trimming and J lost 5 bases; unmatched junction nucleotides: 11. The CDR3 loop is CASSLAIGAGGPQNIQYF. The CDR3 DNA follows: TGCGCCAGCAGCTTGGCCATAGGAGCGGGGGGGCCACAAAACATTCAGTACTTC. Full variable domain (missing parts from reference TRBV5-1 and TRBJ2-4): KAGVTQTPRYLIKTRGQQVTLSCSPISGHRSVSWYQQTPGQGLQFLFEYFSETQRNKGNFPGRFSGRQFSNSRSEMNVSTLELGDSALYLCASSLAIGAGGPQNIQYFGAGTRLSVL.

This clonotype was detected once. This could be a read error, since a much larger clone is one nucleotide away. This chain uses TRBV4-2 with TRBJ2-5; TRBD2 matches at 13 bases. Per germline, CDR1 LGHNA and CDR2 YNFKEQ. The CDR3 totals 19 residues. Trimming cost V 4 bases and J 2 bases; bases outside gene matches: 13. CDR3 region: CASSLFNRGLAGAQETQYF. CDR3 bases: TGTGCCAGCAGCCTCTTCAACCGTGGACTAGCGGGGGCTCAAGAGACCCAGTACTTC.

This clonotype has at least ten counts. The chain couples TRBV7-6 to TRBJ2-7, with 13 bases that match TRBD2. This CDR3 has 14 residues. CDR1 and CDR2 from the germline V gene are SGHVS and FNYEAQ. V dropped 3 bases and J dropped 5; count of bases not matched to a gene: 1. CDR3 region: CASSFGTSGNEQYF. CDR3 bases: TGTGCCAGCAGCTTCGGGACTAGCGGGAACGAGCAGTACTTC.

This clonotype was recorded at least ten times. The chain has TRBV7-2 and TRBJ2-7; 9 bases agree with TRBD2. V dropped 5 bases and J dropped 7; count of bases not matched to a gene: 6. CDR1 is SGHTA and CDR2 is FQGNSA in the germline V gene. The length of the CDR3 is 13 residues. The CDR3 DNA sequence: TGTGCCAGCAGCCCGGGACTAGCCCGGGAGCAGTACTTC. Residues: CASSPGLAREQYF.

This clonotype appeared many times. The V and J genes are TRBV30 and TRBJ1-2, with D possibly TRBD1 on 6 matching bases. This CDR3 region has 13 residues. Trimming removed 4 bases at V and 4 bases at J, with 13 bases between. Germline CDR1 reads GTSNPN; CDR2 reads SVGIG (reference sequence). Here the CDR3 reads CAWIRGGSYGYTF. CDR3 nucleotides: TGTGCCTGGATACGTGGGGGCTCCTATGGCTACACCTTC.

The CDR3 DNA follows: TGCGCCAGCAGGGAACCAACTAATGAAAAACTGTTTTTT. Its translation is CASREPTNEKLFF. The V call is TRBV5-1, the J call TRBJ1-4; D remains ambiguous. The V gene's germline CDR1 is SGHRS and CDR2 YFSETQ. This CDR3 comprises 13 residues. Trimming removed 5 bases at V and 0 bases at J, with 5 bases between.

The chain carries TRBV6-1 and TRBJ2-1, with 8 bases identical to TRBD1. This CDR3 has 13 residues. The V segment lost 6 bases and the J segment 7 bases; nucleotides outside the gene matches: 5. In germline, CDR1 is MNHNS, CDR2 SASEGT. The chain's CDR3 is CASRQGAGNEQFF. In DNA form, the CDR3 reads TGTGCCAGCAGGCAGGGGGCCGGGAATGAGCAGTTCTTC.

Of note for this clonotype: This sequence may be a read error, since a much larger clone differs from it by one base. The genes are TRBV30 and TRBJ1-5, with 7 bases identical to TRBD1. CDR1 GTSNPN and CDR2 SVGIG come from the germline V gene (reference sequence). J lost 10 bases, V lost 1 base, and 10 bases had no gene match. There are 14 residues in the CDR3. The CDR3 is CAWSDGDRLNPQHF. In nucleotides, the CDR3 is TGTGCCTGGAGTGACGGGGACAGACTAAATCCCCAGCATTTT.

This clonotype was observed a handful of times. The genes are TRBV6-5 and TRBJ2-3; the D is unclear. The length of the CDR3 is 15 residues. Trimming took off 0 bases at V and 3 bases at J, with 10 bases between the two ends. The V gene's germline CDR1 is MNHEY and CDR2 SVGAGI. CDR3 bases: TGTGCCAGCAGTTACTCATGGGGAAGGACAGATACGCAGTATTTT. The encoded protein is CASSYSWGRTDTQYF.

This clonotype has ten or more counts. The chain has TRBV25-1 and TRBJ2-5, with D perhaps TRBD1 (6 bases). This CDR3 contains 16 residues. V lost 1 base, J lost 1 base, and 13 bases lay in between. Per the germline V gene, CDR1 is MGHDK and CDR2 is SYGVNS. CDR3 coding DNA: TGTGCCAGCAGTGAATCCAGGACAGAAGTCCAAGAGACCCAGTACTTC. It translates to CASSESRTEVQETQYF.

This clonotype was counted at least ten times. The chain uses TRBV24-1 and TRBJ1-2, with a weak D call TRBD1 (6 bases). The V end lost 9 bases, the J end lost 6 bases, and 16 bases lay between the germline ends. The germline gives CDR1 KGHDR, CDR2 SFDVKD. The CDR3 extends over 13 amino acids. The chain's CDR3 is CATASNREHGYTF. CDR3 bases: TGTGCCACCGCCTCGAACAGGGAGCATGGCTACACCTTC.

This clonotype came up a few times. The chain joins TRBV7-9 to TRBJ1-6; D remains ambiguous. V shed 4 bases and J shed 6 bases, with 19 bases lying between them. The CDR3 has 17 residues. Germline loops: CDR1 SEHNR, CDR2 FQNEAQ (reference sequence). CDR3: CASSSRPDGQGNSPLHF. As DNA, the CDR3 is TGTGCCAGCAGCTCTCGACCGGACGGGCAAGGTAATTCACCCCTCCACTTT.

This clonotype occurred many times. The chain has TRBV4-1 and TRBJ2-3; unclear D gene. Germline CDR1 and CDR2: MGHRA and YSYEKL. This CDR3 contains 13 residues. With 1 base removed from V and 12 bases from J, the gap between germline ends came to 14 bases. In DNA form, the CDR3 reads TGCGCCAGCAGCCAAGGGGCCATCACAAGTCAGTATTTT. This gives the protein CASSQGAITSQYF.

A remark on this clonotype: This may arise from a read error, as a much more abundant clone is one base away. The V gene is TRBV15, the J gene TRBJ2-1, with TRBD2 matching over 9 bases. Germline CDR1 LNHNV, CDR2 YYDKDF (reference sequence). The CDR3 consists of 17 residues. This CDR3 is CAASSASRASGKNEQFF. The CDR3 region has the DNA TGTGCCGCCAGCAGTGCCTCCAGGGCTAGCGGGAAAAATGAGCAGTTCTTC.

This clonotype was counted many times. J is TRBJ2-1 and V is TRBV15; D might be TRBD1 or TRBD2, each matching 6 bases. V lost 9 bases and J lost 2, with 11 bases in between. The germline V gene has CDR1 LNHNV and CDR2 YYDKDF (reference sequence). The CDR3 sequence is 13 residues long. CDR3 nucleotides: TGTGCCACGAAACGGGGGCCCTACAATGAGCAGTTCTTC. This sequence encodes CATKRGPYNEQFF.

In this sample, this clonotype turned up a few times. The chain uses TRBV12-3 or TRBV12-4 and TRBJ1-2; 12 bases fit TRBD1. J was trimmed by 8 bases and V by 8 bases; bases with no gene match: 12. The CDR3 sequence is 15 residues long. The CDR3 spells CASALLGQGARGYTF. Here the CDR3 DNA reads TGTGCCAGCGCATTATTGGGACAGGGGGCGCGAGGCTACACCTTC.

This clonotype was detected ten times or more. CDR3 region: CASSFGPDYEQYF. In nucleotides, the CDR3 is TGTGCCAGCAGTTTTGGGCCAGACTACGAGCAGTACTTC. This chain connects TRBV12-3 or TRBV12-4 to TRBJ2-7; no reliable D call. This CDR3 has 13 residues. Trimming stripped 3 bases from V and 3 bases from J, with 9 bases between.

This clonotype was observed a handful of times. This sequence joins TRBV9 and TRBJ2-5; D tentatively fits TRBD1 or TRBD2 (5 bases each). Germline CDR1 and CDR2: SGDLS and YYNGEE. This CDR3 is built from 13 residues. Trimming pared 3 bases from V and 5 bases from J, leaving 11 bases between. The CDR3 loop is CASSGGTLETQYF. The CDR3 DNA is TGTGCCAGCAGCGGTGGGACGTTGGAGACCCAGTACTTC.

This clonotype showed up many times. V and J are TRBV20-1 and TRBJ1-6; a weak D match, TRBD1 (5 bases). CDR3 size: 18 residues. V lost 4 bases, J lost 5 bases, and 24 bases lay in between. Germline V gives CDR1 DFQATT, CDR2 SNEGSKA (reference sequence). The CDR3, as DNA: TGCAGTGCTATAAGGCCAGGGAGAAAGGGGCTAGATAATTCACCCCTCCACTTT. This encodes CSAIRPGRKGLDNSPLHF.

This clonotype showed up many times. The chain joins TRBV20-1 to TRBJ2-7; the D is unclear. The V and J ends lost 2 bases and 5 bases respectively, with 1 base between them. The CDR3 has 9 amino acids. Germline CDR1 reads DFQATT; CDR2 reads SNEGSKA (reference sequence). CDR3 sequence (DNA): TGCAGTGCTAGAAACGAGCAGTACTTC. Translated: CSARNEQYF.

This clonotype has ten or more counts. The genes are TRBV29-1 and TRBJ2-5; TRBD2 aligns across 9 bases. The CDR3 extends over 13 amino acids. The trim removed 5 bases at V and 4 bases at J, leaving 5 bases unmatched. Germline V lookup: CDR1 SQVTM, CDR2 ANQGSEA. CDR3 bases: TGCAGCGTTTTAGCGGGAGACGGAGAGACCCAGTACTTC. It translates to CSVLAGDGETQYF.

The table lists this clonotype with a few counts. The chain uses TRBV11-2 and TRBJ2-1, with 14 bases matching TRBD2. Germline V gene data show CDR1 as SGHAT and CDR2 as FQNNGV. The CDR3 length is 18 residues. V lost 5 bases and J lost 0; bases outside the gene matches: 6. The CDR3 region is CASSPWTSGGSSYNEQFF. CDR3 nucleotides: TGTGCCAGCAGCCCATGGACTAGCGGGGGGAGCTCCTACAATGAGCAGTTCTTC.

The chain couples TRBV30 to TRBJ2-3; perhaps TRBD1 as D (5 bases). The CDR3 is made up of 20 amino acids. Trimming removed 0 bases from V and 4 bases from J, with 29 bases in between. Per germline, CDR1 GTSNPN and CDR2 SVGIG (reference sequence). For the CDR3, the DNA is TGTGCCTGGAGTGTAATTGGGCTGGGGCTGGAACCTGGTCCCCCAGATACGCAGTATTTT. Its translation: CAWSVIGLGLEPGPPDTQYF.

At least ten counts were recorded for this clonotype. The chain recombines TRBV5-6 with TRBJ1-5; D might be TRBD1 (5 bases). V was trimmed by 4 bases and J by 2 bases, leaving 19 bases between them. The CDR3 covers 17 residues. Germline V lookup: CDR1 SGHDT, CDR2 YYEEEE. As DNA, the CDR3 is TGTGCCAGCAGCCACAGGACCGGGTATACGGGCAATCAGCCCCAGCATTTT. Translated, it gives CASSHRTGYTGNQPQHF.